This record concerns one T cell receptor (beta chain) sequence. Its antigen is not known. The read ends 3 residues before the CDR3 terminus; that terminus is restored from the germline J gene. This entry comes from a study of Tregs in tolerant kidney transplant recipients. Study information: The nonmyeloablative bone marrow transplants came from related graft donors, with transient mixed chimerism.

The study's findings and limits: The small number of patients limits these findings pending further validation.

Germline V gene data show CDR1 as LGHDT and CDR2 as YNNKEL (reference sequence). The CDR3 contains 17 residues. Trimming cost V 6 bases and J 5 bases; bases outside gene matches: 13. CD4+CD25+CD127- Tregs, CD4+CD25- non-Tregs, CD4 and CD8 cells were sorted. The data were produced by immunoSEQ multiplex PCR, yet TCRdb's version contains in-frame clones alone and is incomplete. The sample includes under 35,000 clones. The sequence was obtained from a human donor who received a combined kidney and bone marrow transplant. This rearrangement joins TRBV3-1 (or the pseudogene TRBV3-2) to TRBJ2-1, with TRBD2 identical over 10 bases. This material consisted of CD8+ T cells from blood, taken before the transplant. The CDR3 sequence is CASSPTFSAGGDNEQFF. Incomplete CDR3 DNA: TGTGCCAGCAGTCCCACCTTTTCAGCGGGAGGGGACAATGAG.